In its sample, the clone carrying this T cell receptor (beta chain) was seen once. Libraries were prepared by immunoSEQ multiplex PCR; TCRdb keeps only in-frame clonotypes and omits some of them. The sample yields 140,000 to 150,000 clones, 75% to 90% seen once. This specimen belongs to a study of T cell responses to AZD1222 COVID-19 vaccine. The ends were cut back, 4 bases at V and 8 bases at J, with 20 bases in the middle. The V gene's germline CDR1 is SEHNR and CDR2 FQNEAQ (reference sequence). The CDR3 has 15 amino acids. The sequence came from an adult in good health. The specimen was peripheral blood, collected on day 0 of AZD1222 vaccination. The chain uses TRBV7-9 and TRBJ1-2; D is perhaps TRBD1 (6 bases). CDR3 nucleotides: TGTGCCAGCAGCTACTCTCCTGGGGGGGCCAGGGGCTACACCTTC. This gives the protein CASSYSPGGARGYTF.